This T cell receptor beta chain was found in a study of beta chain features in type 1 diabetes. Study findings and constraints: Comparison showed that naive, central memory and Treg TCRB repertoires appeared more similar among patients than among healthy donors. In all four CD4+ subsets, TCRB CDR3 length was significantly, moderately reduced in type 1 diabetes.

One heparinised blood draw averaging around 120 mL was given by each donor. A word on this clone: Its antigen is unidentified. This same CDR3 is encoded by further DNA sequences in the sample.

Every isolated RNA sample was fully reverse transcribed, so sequencing captured expressed TCRB transcripts. Produced via immunoSEQ multiplex PCR; TCRdb's table is partial and in-frame only. The sample has a few hundred thousand clones, approximately 16% seen once. This clonotype originated in a man aged 25-40 years with type 1 diabetes. The specimen sequenced was naive CD4+ T cells from blood.

CDR3 sequence: CASSLRQGAGETQYF. The CDR3, as DNA: TGTGCCAGCAGCTTAAGACAGGGGGCAGGGGAGACCCAGTACTTC. V and J are TRBV7-9 and TRBJ2-5; TRBD1 matches at 10 bases. The CDR3 extends over 15 amino acids. V trimming: 2 bases; J trimming: 5 bases; junction bases outside the gene matches: 5. CDR1 is SEHNR and CDR2 is FQNEAQ in the germline V gene (reference sequence). The variable domain in full, completed from reference TRBV7-9 and TRBJ2-5, reads DTGVSQNPRHKITKRGQNVTFRCDPISEHNRLYWYRQTLGQGPEFLTYFQNEAQLEKSRLLSDRFSAERPKGSFSTLEIQRTEQGDSAMYLCASSLRQGAGETQYFGPGTRLLVL.